This T cell receptor (beta chain) was identified in a study of CD8+ T cells in alopecia areata. cDNA reverse transcribed from extracted RNA served as the sequencing template. Some clones are missing from TCRdb's copy, which holds only in-frame ones; the method was immunoSEQ multiplex PCR. The data hold over 150,000 clones, with about 56% observed a single time. A remark on this clone: Its antigen is still unknown.

The study's findings and limits: Resident alphabeta T cells of normal skin are also sequenced in scalp samples. Clonality was higher in lesional than normal scalp, especially in alopecia totalis/universalis. Patients showed less clear TCR sequence sharing than mice, possibly partly because of HLA diversity.

Cell sorting on a FACSAria was used to separate CD4+ and CD8+ T cells from the PBMCs. Germline CDR1 reads PRHDT; CDR2 reads FYEKMQ (reference sequence). The CDR3 totals 15 residues. V lost 5 bases and J 0 bases, leaving 10 bases between the germline ends. Input material: CD8+ T cells sorted from blood. The chain recombines TRBV13 with TRBJ1-4, with D uncertain. This TCR came from a human donor in good health. The CDR3 nucleotides are TGTGCCAGCAGCATCGGACCGGCAACTAATGAAAAACTGTTTTTT. This translates into CASSIGPATNEKLFF.